One sample yielded the 16 T cell receptor beta chains listed below, sequenced in a study of vaccination and CD4 T cells after COVID-19. For these receptors, no antigen is known. Treatment of the sample: approximately 9-day PBMC culture with coronavirus spike peptide pools or control peptides (ViraFEST assay). The Oncomine TCR Beta short-read assay sequenced DNA from cultured CD4+ T cells. TCRdb reprocessed the PCR reads via MiXCR and lists one record per CDR3 protein. The repertoire holds about 12,000 distinct CDR3 sequences, with roughly 50% as singletons. The source material was CD4+ T cells from blood, cultured in vitro. The receptor set was obtained from a human donor who had recovered from COVID-19.

The chain couples TRBV20-1 to TRBJ1-4; 10 bases align to TRBD1. The CDR3 runs 16 residues. Germline loops: CDR1 DFQATT, CDR2 SNEGSKA (reference sequence). Losses at the gene ends were 6 bases for V and 8 bases for J; bases not matched to a gene: 15. The DNA for the CDR3 is TGCAGTGCAAGCGACAGGGGGCAGGCCGGGGGGGAAAAACTGTTTTTT. Protein: CSASDRGQAGGEKLFF.

This clonotype is medium-sized. The V gene is TRBV6-1, the J gene TRBJ2-2; possible D gene TRBD2, 5 bases. Germline CDR1 MNHNS, CDR2 SASEGT. The CDR3 contains 16 residues. Trimming stripped 6 bases from V and 6 bases from J, with 20 bases between. CDR3 sequence reads: CASSHGRGRTPGELFF. The CDR3 DNA reads TGTGCCAGCAGCCACGGGCGTGGGAGAACCCCCGGGGAGCTGTTTTTT.

V and J are TRBV19 and TRBJ2-5; 11 positions agree with TRBD2. The CDR3 sequence is 15 residues long. V shed 4 bases and J 2 bases; nucleotides not matched to a gene: 3. CDR1 is LNHDA, CDR2 SQIVND, per germline (reference sequence). The CDR3 reads CASSTTSGGQETQYF. For the CDR3, the DNA is TGTGCCAGTAGTACCACTAGCGGGGGACAAGAGACCCAGTACTTC. Drawing the rest from reference TRBV19 and TRBJ2-5, the complete variable domain is DGGITQSPKYLFRKEGQNVTLSCEQNLNHDAMYWYRQDPGQGLRLIYYSQIVNDFQKGDIAEGYSVSREKKESFPLTVTSAQKNPTAFYLCASSTTSGGQETQYFGPGTRLLVL.

This chain joins TRBV12-3 or TRBV12-4 and TRBJ2-3, with 11 bases that match TRBD2. Trimming cost V 7 bases and J 6 bases; bases outside gene matches: 3. This CDR3 has 13 amino acids. The CDR3 reads CASMTSGVDTQYF. In nucleotides, the CDR3 is TGTGCCAGCATGACTAGCGGGGTTGATACGCAGTATTTT.

J is TRBJ2-3 and V is TRBV21-1; the DNA was not compared with TRBD2, the D call given in the table. TRBV21-1 is flagged as a pseudogene. The CDR3 runs 16 residues. CDR3 sequence reads: CASSKDRGPYTDTQYF. CDR3 DNA: TGTGCCAGCAGCAAAGATCGGGGGCCCTACACAGATACGCAGTATTTT.

V gene TRBV5-6 combines with J gene TRBJ1-1; D gene uncertain. V was shortened by 0 bases and J by 3 bases, with 6 bases between the two germline ends. The CDR3 contains 13 residues. CDR1 and CDR2 (germline): SGHDT, YYEEEE. CDR3 in amino acids: CASSLDKDTEAFF. The CDR3 DNA reads TGTGCCAGCAGCTTGGACAAGGACACTGAAGCTTTCTTT. The complete variable domain, with remaining parts taken from reference TRBV5-6 and TRBJ1-1, reads DAGVTQSPTHLIKTRGQQVTLRCSPKSGHDTVSWYQQALGQGPQFIFQYYEEEERQRGNFPDRFSGHQFPNYSSELNVNALLLGDSALYLCASSLDKDTEAFFGQGTRLTVV.

This clonotype turned up a few times. V gene TRBV11-1 combines with J gene TRBJ1-2; possibly TRBD1 for D (6 bases). Trimming stripped 5 bases from V and 3 bases from J, with 13 bases between. This CDR3 is built from 14 residues. CDR1 SGHAT and CDR2 FQDESV come from the germline V gene (reference sequence). The CDR3 reads CASSPGGQHYGYTF. Written as DNA, the CDR3 is TGTGCCAGCAGCCCGGGGGGACAACACTATGGCTACACCTTC.

The count of this clonotype is one. The chain couples TRBV6-4 to TRBJ2-1; D might be TRBD2 (5 bases). The length of the CDR3 is 14 residues. Trimming pared 0 bases from V and 7 bases from J, leaving 10 bases between. Germline CDR1 and CDR2: MRHNA and SNTAGT. The CDR3 spells CASSDSGRENEQFF. CDR3 nucleotide sequence: TGTGCCAGCAGTGACTCAGGACGGGAAAATGAGCAGTTCTTC.

The rearrangement links TRBV27 to TRBJ2-3; a possible D gene is TRBD2 (6 bases). The CDR3 consists of 16 residues. Germline values: CDR1 MNHEY, CDR2 SMNVEV (reference sequence). V lost 5 bases, J lost 4 bases, and 19 bases lay in between. The DNA of the CDR3 is TGTGCCAGCAGTCACCGACGGGGGACCGAAGCAGATACGCAGTATTTT. Protein product: CASSHRRGTEADTQYF.

This clonotype was counted between two and nine times. The CDR3: CASSQDAQALSYEQYF. CDR3 coding DNA: TGCGCCAGCAGCCAAGATGCGCAGGCTCTCTCCTACGAGCAGTACTTC. The V gene is TRBV4-3, the J gene TRBJ2-7; D unresolved. CDR1 and CDR2 from the germline V gene are LGHNA and YSLEER. This CDR3 comprises 16 residues. Trimming left V 0 bases short and J 0 bases short, with 12 bases between.

CDR3 loop: CASSQGQGARETQYF. CDR3 coding DNA: TGCGCCAGCAGCCAGGGACAGGGGGCGAGAGAGACCCAGTACTTC. The chain employs TRBV4-3 and TRBJ2-5, with 12 bases matching TRBD1. Trimming at V came to 3 bases and at J to 4 bases, leaving 3 bases not matched to a gene. From germline, CDR1 is LGHNA and CDR2 YSLEER. This CDR3 spans 15 amino acids.

The genes are TRBV7-2 and TRBJ1-1; maybe TRBD1 (5 bases). Germline values: CDR1 SGHTA, CDR2 FQGNSA. V lost 2 bases, J lost 7 bases, and 11 bases lay in between. The CDR3 loop spans 13 amino acids. This CDR3 reads CASSLRQGSEAFF. The CDR3 region has the DNA TGTGCCAGCAGCTTACGTCAGGGAAGTGAAGCTTTCTTT.

This clonotype occurred once. V and J are TRBV19 and TRBJ2-3; D gene unclear. Deletions cut 0 bases from V and 8 bases from J, with 9 bases between. CDR1 is LNHDA and CDR2 is SQIVND in the germline V gene (reference sequence). This CDR3 is built from 13 residues. CDR3: CASSIDLSSTQYF. CDR3 in DNA: TGTGCCAGTAGTATAGATCTTTCCTCTACGCAGTATTTT.

This clonotype was seen a single time. This rearrangement joins TRBV29-1 to TRBJ2-2; no definite D call. Trimming left V 7 bases short and J 1 base short, with 7 bases between. The germline CDR1 and CDR2 sequences are SQVTM and ANQGSEA. This CDR3 is built from 12 residues. Here the CDR3 DNA reads TGCAGCGCTGACAAGAACACCGGGGAGCTGTTTTTT. It codes for CSADKNTGELFF.

This chain uses TRBV6-1 with TRBJ2-7; weak D call: TRBD2 (6 bases). Per germline, CDR1 MNHNS and CDR2 SASEGT. This CDR3 contains 14 residues. Trimming shortened V by 6 bases and J by 6 bases, and 18 bases separated the two germline ends. As DNA, the CDR3 is TGTGCCAGCAGAAGGGGACTTACTATTCCCGAGCAGTACTTC. It encodes CASRRGLTIPEQYF.

This clonotype has just a few counts. J is TRBJ1-2 and V is TRBV5-4, with D unclear. The CDR3 extends over 13 amino acids. The germline CDR1 and CDR2 sequences are SGHNT and YYREEE (reference sequence). V was shortened by 4 bases and J by 5 bases, with 12 bases between the two germline ends. In DNA, the CDR3 is TGTGCCAGCAGCCCGAGGATGGAATATGGCTACACCTTC. Translated, it gives CASSPRMEYGYTF.